This TCR beta chain was sequenced during a study of blood T cell repertoires in COVID-19. The wider study: COVID-19 samples from acute and convalescent phases originated in the United States, Italy and Spain.

J gave up 1 base and V 0 bases, and 5 bases lay outside the gene matches. Germline V gives CDR1 LGHNA, CDR2 YSLEER. This CDR3 contains 17 residues. In the authors' methods: The assay estimated nucleated cells by amplifying reference gene primers. The assay was immunoSEQ multiplex PCR, and TCRdb's table has in-frame clones only and misses some. The V and J calls and clone size come from that table; D and trimming were worked out from the DNA. The profile covers under 250,000 clones, with under 90% appearing a single time and 5.5% to 8% taken by the ten largest. The sequencing input was peripheral blood. The receptor comes from a man aged 60 to 75 who had recovered from COVID-19. The chain uses TRBV4-3 and TRBJ2-2; TRBD2 matches 7 bases. CDR3 sequence (DNA): TGCGCCAGCAGCCAAGATTTAGGACTAGTGAACACCGGGGAGCTGTTTTTT. Its protein product is CASSQDLGLVNTGELFF.